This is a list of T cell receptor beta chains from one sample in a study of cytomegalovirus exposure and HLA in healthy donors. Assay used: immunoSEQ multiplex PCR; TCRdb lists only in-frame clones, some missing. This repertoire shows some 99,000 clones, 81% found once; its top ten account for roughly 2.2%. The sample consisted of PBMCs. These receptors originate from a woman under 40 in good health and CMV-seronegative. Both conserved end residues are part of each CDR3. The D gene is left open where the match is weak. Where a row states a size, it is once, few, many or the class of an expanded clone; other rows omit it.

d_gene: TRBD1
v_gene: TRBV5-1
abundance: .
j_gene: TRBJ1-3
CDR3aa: CASSNKGASGNTIYF
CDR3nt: TGCGCCAGCAGTAACAAGGGGGCCTCTGGAAACACCATATATTTT

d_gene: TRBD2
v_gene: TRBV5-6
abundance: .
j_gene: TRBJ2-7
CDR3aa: CASSLEGSGRDEQYF
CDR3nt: TGTGCCAGCAGCTTGGAGGGTAGCGGGAGAGACGAGCAGTACTTC

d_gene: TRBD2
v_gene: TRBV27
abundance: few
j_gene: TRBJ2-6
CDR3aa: CASSLRSGRVRFGANVLTF
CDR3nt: TGTGCCAGCAGTTTAAGGAGCGGGAGGGTTCGATTCGGGGCCAACGTCCTGACTTTC

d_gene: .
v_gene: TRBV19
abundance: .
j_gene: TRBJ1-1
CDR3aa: CASSIARGWNTEAFF
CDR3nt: TGTGCCAGTAGTATAGCCAGGGGCTGGAACACTGAAGCTTTCTTT

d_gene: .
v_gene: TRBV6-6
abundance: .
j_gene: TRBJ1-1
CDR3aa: CASSYSGRMVF
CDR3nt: TGTGCCAGCAGTTACAGTGGCAGGATGGTCTTT

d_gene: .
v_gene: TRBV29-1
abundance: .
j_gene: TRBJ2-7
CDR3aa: CSVVLSQAYEQYF
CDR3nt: TGCAGCGTTGTTCTTAGCCAAGCCTACGAGCAGTACTTC

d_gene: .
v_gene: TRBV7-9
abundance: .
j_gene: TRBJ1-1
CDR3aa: CASSLVWGPNTEAFF
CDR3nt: TGTGCCAGCAGCTTAGTTTGGGGGCCCAACACTGAAGCTTTCTTT

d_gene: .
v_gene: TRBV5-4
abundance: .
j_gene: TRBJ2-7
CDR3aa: CASSLVGTPKGEQYF
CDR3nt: TGTGCCAGCAGCTTGGTCGGGACTCCAAAGGGGGAGCAGTACTTC

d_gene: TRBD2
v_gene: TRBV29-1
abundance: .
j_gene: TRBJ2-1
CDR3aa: CSVYEREFEQFF
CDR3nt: TGCAGCGTTTACGAGCGGGAGTTTGAGCAGTTCTTC

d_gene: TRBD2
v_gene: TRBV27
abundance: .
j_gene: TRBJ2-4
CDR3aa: CASSPGLANWILAKNIQYF
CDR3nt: TGTGCCAGCAGTCCGGGACTAGCGAATTGGATACTAGCCAAAAACATTCAGTACTTT

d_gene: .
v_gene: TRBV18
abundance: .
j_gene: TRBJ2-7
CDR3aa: CASSFDQAYEQYF
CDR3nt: TGTGCCAGCTCATTTGATCAGGCCTACGAGCAGTACTTC

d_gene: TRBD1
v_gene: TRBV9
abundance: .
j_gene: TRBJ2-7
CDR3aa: CASSVSTGAYEQYF
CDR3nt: TGTGCCAGCAGCGTAAGTACAGGGGCCTACGAGCAGTACTTC

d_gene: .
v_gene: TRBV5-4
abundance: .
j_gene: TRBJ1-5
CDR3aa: CASSLGGGHQPQHF
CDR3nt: TGTGCCAGCAGCTTGGGGGGGGGCCATCAGCCCCAGCATTTT

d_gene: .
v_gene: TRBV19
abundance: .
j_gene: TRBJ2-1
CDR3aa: CASSPDGAKYNEQFF
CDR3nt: TGTGCCAGTAGTCCCGACGGAGCCAAGTACAATGAGCAGTTCTTC

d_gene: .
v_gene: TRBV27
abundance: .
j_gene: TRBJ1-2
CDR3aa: CASSKKGLYGYTF
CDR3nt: TGTGCCAGCAGCAAGAAGGGGCTCTATGGCTACACCTTC

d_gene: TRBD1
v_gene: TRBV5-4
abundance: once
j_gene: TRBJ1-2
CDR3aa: CASSYTGGEGYTF
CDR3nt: TGTGCCAGCAGTTATACAGGGGGGGAAGGCTACACCTTC

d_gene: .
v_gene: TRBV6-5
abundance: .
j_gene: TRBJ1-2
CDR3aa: CASSSGGLNGYTF
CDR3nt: TGTGCCAGCAGTTCTGGGGGCTTGAATGGCTACACCTTC

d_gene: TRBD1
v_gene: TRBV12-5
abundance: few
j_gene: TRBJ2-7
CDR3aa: CASGYPTGKGANEQYF
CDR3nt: TGTGCTAGTGGTTACCCGACAGGGAAAGGGGCGAACGAGCAGTACTTC

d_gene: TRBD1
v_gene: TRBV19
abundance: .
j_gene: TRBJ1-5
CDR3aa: CASSTPGQITNQPQHF
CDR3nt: TGTGCCAGTAGTACCCCGGGACAGATTACAAATCAGCCCCAGCATTTT

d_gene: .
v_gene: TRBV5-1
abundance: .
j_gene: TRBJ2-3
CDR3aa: CASSGGLHTDTQYF
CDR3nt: TGCGCCAGCAGCGGCGGACTACACACAGATACGCAGTATTTT